These 17 T cell receptor beta chains came from one sample sequenced in a study of T cells in women clearing cervical HPV infection (dated by TCRdb to between 2018 and 2020). Library construction relied on the immunoSEQ multiplex PCR assay. This immuneACCESS table, as held by TCRdb, lists in-frame sequences with V and J called but not all clones. Of the missing ones, under half trace to an unresolved V gene in checked studies; the others have no known cause. This sample's listing comprises about 31,000 clones. The top ten clones comprise 3% to 3.5% of the sample. Specimen: blood buffy coat. The receptors stem from a woman between 18 and 75 years old with a cervical HPV16 infection that either progressed to CIN3+ or cleared (not recorded which).

As to this clone: Read coverage stops 3 residues before the CDR3 terminus; the germline J gene supplies the remainder. The chain carries TRBV9 and TRBJ2-3; D is possibly TRBD2 (6 bases). The CDR3 totals 15 residues. Germline CDR1 SGDLS, CDR2 YYNGEE. Trimming removed 0 bases at V and 2 bases at J, with 10 bases between. The CDR3 reads CASSVARGFTDTQYF. Partial CDR3 DNA: TGTGCCAGCAGCGTAGCCCGGGGGTTCACAGATACG.

A note on this clone: The sequence runs out 3 residues before the end of the CDR3; the remainder is reconstructed from the germline J gene. The J gene is TRBJ1-2, the V gene TRBV20-1, with TRBD1 identical over 8 bases. V dropped 4 bases and J dropped 4; count of bases not matched to a gene: 5. CDR3 length equals 13 residues. Germline CDR1 reads DFQATT; CDR2 reads SNEGSKA (reference sequence). CDR3 DNA, as far as it was read: TGCAGTGCTACAGGGGGCAGTGGCTATGGC. Translated: CSATGGSGYG. From start to end, the CDR3 is CSATGGSGYGYTF.

The CDR3 region is CSASDPGTGGIYGYTF. The DNA read from the CDR3 is TGCAGTGCTAGTGACCCCGGGACAGGGGGCATCTATGGC. This chain connects TRBV20-1 to TRBJ1-2; TRBD1 matches 12 bases. The DNA ends 3 residues before the CDR3 does, and the rest of the CDR3 is filled in from the germline J gene. Trimming took 3 bases from V and 4 from J; bases not matched to a gene: 9. Germline V gene lookup returns CDR1 DFQATT and CDR2 SNEGSKA (reference sequence). The CDR3 is 16 residues long.

Comments on this clone: Read data end 3 residues before the CDR3 end; the end is taken from the germline J gene. The chain uses TRBV3-1 (or the pseudogene TRBV3-2) and TRBJ1-2; D gene unclear. The CDR3 runs to 14 residues. CDR1 is LGHDT and CDR2 is YNNKEL in the germline V gene (reference sequence). The sequenced part of the CDR3 DNA is TGTGCCAGCAGCCAAGATTACGGGTTTGGAGGC. Translating it yields CASSQDYGFGG. The CDR3 as a whole reads CASSQDYGFGGYTF.

As for this clone: Sequencing ends 3 residues short of the CDR3 end; the germline J gene provides the rest. The chain carries TRBV20-1 and TRBJ1-5; tentative D call: TRBD1 (5 bases). The V end lost 3 bases, the J end lost 3 bases, and 9 bases lay between the germline ends. There are 13 residues in the CDR3. Germline V gives CDR1 DFQATT, CDR2 SNEGSKA (reference sequence). CDR3 residues: CSARGQPNQPQHF. The sequenced CDR3 bases are TGCAGTGCTAGGGGGCAGCCCAATCAGCCC.

Worth noting for this clone: The CDR3 extends 3 residues past the end of the read, so its final part is completed from the germline J gene. V and J are TRBV20-1 and TRBJ2-3; D might be TRBD2 (6 bases). The CDR3 has 15 amino acids. V lost 2 bases to trimming and J lost 4 bases, with 16 bases between them. From germline, CDR1 is DFQATT and CDR2 SNEGSKA (reference sequence). CDR3 sequence reads: CSARPGTSFADTQYF. The covered CDR3 bases are TGCAGTGCTAGACCAGGGACTTCTTTTGCAGATACG.

Comments on this clone: The read gets to within 3 residues of the CDR3 end, and the germline J gene fills in the rest. The V gene is TRBV20-1, the J gene TRBJ2-5; 7 positions match TRBD2. The V gene's germline CDR1 is DFQATT and CDR2 SNEGSKA (reference sequence). V shed 6 bases, J shed 5 bases, and the junction held 15 bases outside the gene matches. CDR3 length equals 15 residues. This CDR3 reads CSAETGGLPRETQYF. CDR3 DNA (partial): TGCAGTGCAGAGACGGGGGGACTACCACGGGAGACC.

With respect to this clone: The sequenced fragment ends 3 residues before the CDR3 boundary, so the rest is inferred from the germline J gene. The J gene is TRBJ2-3, the V gene TRBV7-3; TRBD2 matches at 11 bases. The J segment lost 5 bases and the V segment lost 5 bases, leaving 6 bases of the junction unmatched. CDR3 length: 15 amino acids. Germline V CDR1 and CDR2: SGHTA, FQGTGA. The covered CDR3 bases are TGTGCCAGCAGCCAGACTAGCGGGGTCCTAGATACG. Translated, it gives CASSQTSGVLDT. The entire CDR3 reads CASSQTSGVLDTQYF. The full variable domain, completed using reference TRBV7-3 and TRBJ2-3, is GAGVSQTPSNKVTEKGKYVELRCDPISGHTALYWYRQSLGQGPEFLIYFQGTGAADDSGLPNDRFFAVRPEGSVSTLKIQRTERGDSAVYLCASSQTSGVLDTQYFGPGTRLTVL.

Worth noting for this clone: The read ends 3 residues before the CDR3 terminus; that terminus is restored from the germline J gene. The same CDR3 arises from other DNA sequences in this sample as well. This chain connects TRBV5-1 to TRBJ1-2; 7 bases are shared with TRBD1. The CDR3 sequence is 15 residues long. J gave up 4 bases and V 0 bases, and 6 bases lay outside the gene matches. Looked up from germline, CDR1 is SGHRS and CDR2 is YFSETQ. Partial CDR3 DNA: TGCGCCAGCAGCTTGGGACAGGGTCTTCCCTATGGC. This codes for CASSLGQGLPYG. In full, the CDR3 is CASSLGQGLPYGYTF. Supplemented by reference TRBV5-1 and TRBJ1-2, the full variable domain reads KAGVTQTPRYLIKTRGQQVTLSCSPISGHRSVSWYQQTPGQGLQFLFEYFSETQRNKGNFPGRFSGRQFSNSRSEMNVSTLELGDSALYLCASSLGQGLPYGYTFGSGTRLTVV.

In the case of this clone: The sequenced fragment ends 3 residues before the CDR3 boundary, so the rest is inferred from the germline J gene. The rearrangement joins TRBV19 to TRBJ2-2, with a tentative D call TRBD1 (5 bases). This CDR3 region has 15 residues. Germline values: CDR1 LNHDA, CDR2 SQIVND (reference sequence). The chain's CDR3 is CASTTVRSYNSPLFF. The CDR3 DNA, read in part, is TGTGCCAGTACGACAGTGCGCTCCTATAATTCACCG.

Remarks on this clone: The observed sequence ends 3 residues before the CDR3 terminus, with the missing tail filled in from the germline J gene. J is TRBJ1-4 and V is TRBV20-1; 8 bases line up with TRBD1. The V gene's germline CDR1 is DFQATT and CDR2 SNEGSKA (reference sequence). V lost 5 bases, J lost 8 bases, and 10 bases stayed unmatched. The CDR3 is made up of 14 amino acids. The CDR3 protein is CSALRTGRGEKLFF. The CDR3 bases that were read are TGCAGTGCTCTACGGACAGGGAGAGGAGAAAAA.

Concerning this clone itself: The read terminates 3 residues before the CDR3 end, so the remaining end is supplied by the germline J gene. J is TRBJ1-2 and V is TRBV19; D is perhaps TRBD1 (6 bases). In germline, CDR1 is LNHDA, CDR2 SQIVND (reference sequence). This CDR3 has 15 residues. The chain's CDR3 is CASSKVGRSQGGYTF. CDR3 DNA (partial): TGTGCCAGTAGTAAGGTCGGCCGGTCCCAGGGGGGC.

Regarding this clone: The read ends 3 residues before the CDR3 terminus; that terminus is restored from the germline J gene. The chain recombines TRBV18 with TRBJ1-2; 7 bases are shared with TRBD1. The CDR3 runs 14 residues. Germline V lookup: CDR1 KGHSH, CDR2 LQKENI. CDR3 loop: CASSTDRLRYDYTF. CDR3 bases read: TGTGCCAGCTCAACGGACAGGCTTAGGTACGAC.

Remarks on this clone: Coverage ceases 3 residues before the CDR3 finishes, and the germline J gene fills in the end. The chain uses TRBV7-2 and TRBJ1-2; D remains ambiguous. Germline CDR1 reads SGHTA; CDR2 reads FQGNSA. The CDR3 spans 12 residues. The sequenced CDR3 bases are TGTGCCAGCAGCTCTAGCACAGATACC. It translates to CASSSSTDT. The full CDR3 protein is CASSSSTDTYTF.

On this clone itself: The read finishes 3 residues shy of the CDR3 end, and the germline J gene is used to complete it. The V and J genes are TRBV30 and TRBJ2-4; maybe TRBD1 (6 bases). The CDR3 runs 15 residues. Germline V gene sequence: CDR1 GTSNPN, CDR2 SVGIG (reference sequence). CDR3 sequence reads: CAWSPGASGNQPQYF. CDR3 DNA (partial): TGTGCCTGGAGCCCAGGGGCGAGCGGCAATCAGCCT.

Notes on this clone: With the read ending 3 residues before the CDR3 end, the germline J gene is used to fill in that end. V usage is TRBV20-1 and J usage is TRBJ2-5, with TRBD2 identical over 10 bases. V lost 6 bases, J lost 5 bases, and 6 bases stayed unmatched. Germline-derived CDR1 and CDR2 are DFQATT and SNEGSKA (reference sequence). The CDR3 is 13 amino acids. Partial CDR3 DNA: TGCAGTGCATTCCTACTAGCGGGGGAGACC. Encoded protein: CSAFLLAGET. The whole CDR3 sequence reads CSAFLLAGETQYF.

Concerning this clone itself: Other DNA variants within this sample encode the same CDR3. CDR3 DNA, as far as it was read: TGTGCCAGCAGCTTGGACAGGGCCCGAGGA. This encodes CASSLDRARG. The whole CDR3 protein is CASSLDRARGYTF. This chain uses TRBV11-2 with TRBJ1-2; 8 bases are shared with TRBD1. The CDR3 end lies 3 residues beyond the end of the read and is filled in from the germline J gene. Germline loops: CDR1 SGHAT, CDR2 FQNNGV. This CDR3 has 13 residues. The full variable domain, its missing parts supplied by reference TRBV11-2 and TRBJ1-2, is EAGVAQSPRYKIIEKRQSVAFWCNPISGHATLYWYQQILGQGPKLLIQFQNNGVVDDSQLPKDRFSAERLKGVDSTLKIQPAKLEDSAVYLCASSLDRARGYTFGSGTRLTVV.